The 13 T cell receptor beta chains below come from one sample, sequenced in a study of siplizumab effects on memory and regulatory T cells. Some clones are missing from TCRdb's copy, which holds only in-frame ones; the method was immunoSEQ multiplex PCR. Of more than 50,000 clones in the sample, 93% were seen once. Sequencing was performed on CD8+ T cells sorted from blood. Every receptor here comes from a human donor in good health.

This clone showed up many times. Distinct nucleotide sequences in the sample also encode this CDR3. DNA for the CDR3: TGTGCCAGCAGTCTCACTAGCACAGATACGCAGTATTTT. It translates to CASSLTSTDTQYF. The chain has TRBV27 and TRBJ2-3, with D unresolved. The CDR3 consists of 13 residues. CDR1 is MNHEY, CDR2 SMNVEV, per germline (reference sequence). V was trimmed by 5 bases and J by 0 bases, leaving 6 bases between them.

The chain joins TRBV7-9 to TRBJ1-2; TRBD1 matches 7 bases. Trimming cost V 5 bases and J 3 bases; bases outside gene matches: 12. This CDR3 is built from 16 residues. Germline assignment: CDR1 SEHNR and CDR2 FQNEAQ (reference sequence). The CDR3 is CASSDPGQRIYYGYTF. In DNA, the CDR3 is TGTGCCAGCAGCGACCCGGGACAGCGGATTTACTATGGCTACACCTTC.

The chain employs TRBV7-3 and TRBJ2-2; 14 bases line up with TRBD2. The CDR3 has 16 residues. V trimming: 5 bases; J trimming: 6 bases; junction bases outside the gene matches: 5. The germline gives CDR1 SGHTA, CDR2 FQGTGA. DNA of the CDR3: TGTGCCAGCAGCACGACTAGCGGGAGGGCCTCCGGGGAGCTGTTTTTT. It codes for CASSTTSGRASGELFF. Supplemented by reference TRBV7-3 and TRBJ2-2, the full variable domain reads GAGVSQTPSNKVTEKGKYVELRCDPISGHTALYWYRQSLGQGPEFLIYFQGTGAADDSGLPNDRFFAVRPEGSVSTLKIQRTERGDSAVYLCASSTTSGRASGELFFGEGSRLTVL.

The rearrangement links TRBV27 to TRBJ2-3, with 12 nucleotides matching TRBD2. The germline CDR1 and CDR2 sequences are MNHEY and SMNVEV (reference sequence). With V trimmed by 5 bases and J by 6 bases, 12 bases remained unmatched. The CDR3 is made up of 17 amino acids. CDR3 amino acids: CASSGGLAGPAFDTQYF. CDR3 DNA sequence: TGTGCCAGCAGTGGGGGACTAGCGGGCCCGGCGTTCGATACGCAGTATTTT.

The gene calls are TRBV15 and TRBJ2-1; 8 nucleotides align to TRBD2. This CDR3 spans 17 amino acids. CDR1 and CDR2 from the germline V gene are LNHNV and YYDKDF (reference sequence). J gave up 8 bases and V 0 bases, and 12 bases lay outside the gene matches. The CDR3 sequence: CATSRDGGSGLDYEQFF. The CDR3 DNA is TGTGCCACCAGCAGAGATGGGGGCTCGGGACTAGACTATGAGCAGTTCTTC.

This clone was detected only once. The V and J genes are TRBV14 and TRBJ2-2; 9 bases are a match to TRBD2. CDR1 and CDR2 from the germline V gene are SGHDN and FVKESK. V was clipped by 4 bases and J by 5 bases; unmatched bases: 11. The CDR3 runs to 17 residues. CDR3 sequence (DNA): TGTGCCAGCAGCCCGCTAGTGGCGGGAGGGTCAACCGGGGAGCTGTTTTTT. It yields the protein CASSPLVAGGSTGELFF.

CDR3 in amino acids: CASTGLAGGDTQYF. In DNA form, the CDR3 reads TGTGCCAGCACGGGATTAGCGGGAGGAGATACGCAGTATTTT. The J gene is TRBJ2-3, the V gene TRBV27, with 10 bases matching TRBD2. Losses at the gene ends were 7 bases for V and 5 bases for J; bases not matched to a gene: 6. The CDR3 is 14 amino acids. Germline loops: CDR1 MNHEY, CDR2 SMNVEV (reference sequence).

The chain joins TRBV30 to TRBJ1-2; D is possibly TRBD1 (6 bases). In germline, CDR1 is GTSNPN, CDR2 SVGIG (reference sequence). The CDR3 length is 11 residues. The V end was cut by 6 bases, the J end by 7 bases, with 12 bases between. CDR3 loop: CACLGAFGYTF. The CDR3 DNA sequence: TGTGCCTGCCTGGGGGCATTTGGCTACACCTTC. The full variable domain, rest sourced from reference TRBV30 and TRBJ1-2, is SQTIHQWPATLVQPVGSPLSLECTVEGTSNPNLYWYRQAAGRGLQLLFYSVGIGQISSEVPQNLSASRPQDRQFILSSKKLLLSDSGFYLCACLGAFGYTFGSGTRLTVV.

J is TRBJ1-2 and V is TRBV27; 9 nucleotides agree with TRBD1. Germline CDR1 reads MNHEY; CDR2 reads SMNVEV (reference sequence). V lost 5 bases and J lost 0; bases outside the gene matches: 4. The CDR3 is 15 amino acids. In DNA form, the CDR3 reads TGTGCCAGCAGTCCTGGGACAGGGCCTAACTATGGCTACACCTTC. Translation: CASSPGTGPNYGYTF.

The genes are TRBV4-1 and TRBJ1-2; TRBD1 might be the D (6 bases). V was cut by 0 bases and J by 5 bases, with 13 bases left in between. CDR1 is MGHRA, CDR2 YSYEKL, per germline. This CDR3 has 15 amino acids. In nucleotides, the CDR3 is TGCGCCAGCAGCCAAGAGGGGCGGGGGCTTTATGGCTACACCTTC. This gives the protein CASSQEGRGLYGYTF.

The gene calls are TRBV4-1 and TRBJ2-3; 8 nucleotides line up with TRBD2. With V trimmed by 7 bases and J by 0 bases, 6 bases remained unmatched. CDR3 length: 15 residues. Germline V gene data show CDR1 as MGHRA and CDR2 as YSYEKL. In DNA, the CDR3 is TGCGCCAGCACCCTGACTAGCGCAAGCACAGATACGCAGTATTTT. This encodes CASTLTSASTDTQYF.

This clone was seen only once. The J gene is TRBJ2-1, the V gene TRBV28, with 11 bases that match TRBD2. The CDR3 runs to 16 residues. Germline loops: CDR1 MDHEN, CDR2 SYDVKM. Trimming removed 6 bases from V and 5 bases from J; junction bases left unmatched: 9. The CDR3 sequence is CASSPILAGGHNEQFF. CDR3 nucleotides: TGTGCCAGCAGCCCCATCCTAGCGGGAGGCCACAATGAGCAGTTCTTC.

In nucleotides, the CDR3 is TGTGCCAGCATAGGGGCCAGCTCCTACGAGCAGTACTTC. Translated, it gives CASIGASSYEQYF. The genes are TRBV2 and TRBJ2-7; D perhaps matches TRBD1 (5 bases). There are 13 residues in the CDR3. V lost 7 bases and J lost 0, with 10 bases in between. In germline, CDR1 is SNHLY, CDR2 FYNNEI.